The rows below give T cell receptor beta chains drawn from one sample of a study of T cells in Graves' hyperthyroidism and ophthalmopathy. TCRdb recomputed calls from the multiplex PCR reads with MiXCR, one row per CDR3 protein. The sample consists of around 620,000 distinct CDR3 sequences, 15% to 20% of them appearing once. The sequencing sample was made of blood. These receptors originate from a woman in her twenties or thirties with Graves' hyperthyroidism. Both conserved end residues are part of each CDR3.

CDR3aa: CASSLNQLPNTEAFF
j_gene: TRBJ1-1
v_gene: TRBV11-1
len: 15

CDR3aa: CASSQPDPGGELFF
j_gene: TRBJ2-2
v_gene: TRBV7-2
len: 14

CDR3aa: CASSLDSGQQTEAFF
j_gene: TRBJ1-1
v_gene: TRBV12-3/TRBV12-4
len: 15

CDR3aa: CASSLGTGSSTDTQYF
j_gene: TRBJ2-3
v_gene: TRBV27
len: 16

CDR3aa: CASSLVEYEQYF
j_gene: TRBJ2-7
v_gene: TRBV5-1
len: 12

CDR3aa: CASSEPIYRFRTEAFF
j_gene: TRBJ1-1
v_gene: TRBV6-2/TRBV6-3
len: 16

CDR3aa: CASSLGRGSGTEAFF
j_gene: TRBJ1-1
v_gene: TRBV5-1
len: 15

CDR3aa: CASSLLGREVVGTGELFF
j_gene: TRBJ2-2
v_gene: TRBV27
len: 18

CDR3aa: CASRRSPASGSSGETQYF
j_gene: TRBJ2-5
v_gene: TRBV2
len: 18

CDR3aa: CASSLSWSGTLNYGYTF
j_gene: TRBJ1-2
v_gene: TRBV9
len: 17

CDR3aa: CASSAGTSASYEQYF
j_gene: TRBJ2-7
v_gene: TRBV27
len: 15

CDR3aa: CASRTGPEQYF
j_gene: TRBJ2-7
v_gene: TRBV6-1
len: 11

CDR3aa: CASSYLGLAGETQYF
j_gene: TRBJ2-5
v_gene: TRBV6-6
len: 15

CDR3aa: CASSFRASGLSEQYF
j_gene: TRBJ2-7
v_gene: TRBV28
len: 15

CDR3aa: CASSQWPDGYTF
j_gene: TRBJ1-2
v_gene: TRBV4-2
len: 12